The T cell receptor beta chain described here comes from a study of response to subunit inactivated influenza vaccine. Study-wide results and limits: Only a handful of new T cells, the authors suggested, are recruited with each seasonal influenza vaccination.

TCRdb itself ran the RT-PCR reads through MiXCR, one entry per CDR3 protein. The repertoire holds 610,000 or so distinct CDR3 sequences, about 14% seen once, with around 10% in the top ten. This clonotype showed up just once. Its antigen is undetermined. This CDR3 is built from 19 residues. Germline-derived CDR1 and CDR2 are SNHLY and FYNNEI. Between the trimmed V and J ends, which lost 0 bases and 0 bases, there was a span of 15 bases. The sequencing here drew on PBMCs from blood, taken 12 days after vaccination. The sequence came from a man aged 45-65 years who received an inactivated influenza vaccine. This chain uses TRBV2 with TRBJ2-6; D possibly corresponds to TRBD2 (5 bases). CDR3 sequence (DNA): TGTGCCAGCAGTGAAGCGCTTTTCGGGGTGGACTCTGGGGCCAACGTCCTGACTTTC. Its protein product is CASSEALFGVDSGANVLTF.